This TCR beta chain was documented in a study of blood T cell repertoires in COVID-19. Study in general: T cells, B-cell-depleted T cells, or PBMCs supplied cDNA or gDNA.

Participant ages covered about 18 to 100 years across 24 US areas. Cohorts were determined from participant-reported clinical history. Sequencing used immunoSEQ multiplex PCR; TCRdb keeps in-frame clones, though not all of them. Of 150,000 or so clones listed, about 90% are singletons. Germline-derived CDR1 and CDR2 are MNHEY and SVGEGT. The V and J ends lost 5 bases and 2 bases respectively, with 16 bases between them. The CDR3 contains 16 residues. The chain carries TRBV6-2 or TRBV6-3 and TRBJ1-5; D perhaps matches TRBD1 (5 bases). This receptor was obtained from a woman in her forties who had been exposed to COVID-19. Material: PBMCs or T cells enriched from blood (not recorded which). DNA for the CDR3: TGTGCCAGCAGTCCCGTTATACAGGTACGCAATCAGCCCCAGCATTTT. Translation gives CASSPVIQVRNQPQHF.